A single sample is the source of the 8 T cell receptor beta chains below, sequenced in a study of blood T cell repertoires in COVID-19. TCRdb's copy holds only in-frame clones and misses some; the assay was immunoSEQ multiplex PCR. The table records roughly 170,000 clones, about 80% of them present only once. Sequencing was performed on peripheral blood. Receptor source: a human donor in a cohort sampled during active COVID-19.

This chain links TRBV27 with TRBJ2-7; TRBD2 matches 10 bases. V was pared by 6 bases and J by 2 bases, with 10 bases of the junction left unmatched. The CDR3 runs 16 residues. CDR1 is MNHEY and CDR2 is SMNVEV in the germline V gene (reference sequence). CDR3 protein: CASSLLRTSGAYEQYF. For the CDR3, the DNA is TGTGCCAGCAGCCTCCTCCGGACTAGCGGAGCCTACGAGCAGTACTTC.

The genes are TRBV7-9 and TRBJ2-7; 16 bases line up with TRBD2. Germline V gives CDR1 SEHNR, CDR2 FQNEAQ (reference sequence). The J segment lost 1 base and the V segment lost 4 bases, leaving 7 bases of the junction unmatched. The CDR3 is 18 residues long. The CDR3 DNA reads TGTGCCAGCAGCTCGGGACTAGCGGGGGGGCATCTATCCTACGAGCAGTACTTC. Translation: CASSSGLAGGHLSYEQYF.

This chain uses TRBV15 with TRBJ1-5, with D possibly being TRBD1 (6 bases). Germline V lookup: CDR1 LNHNV, CDR2 YYDKDF (reference sequence). V lost 6 bases to trimming and J lost 4 bases, with 16 bases between them. This CDR3 has 15 residues. The CDR3 DNA is TGTGCCACCAGTAGAAACAGGGAGGGGAATCAGCCCCAGCATTTT. It encodes CATSRNREGNQPQHF.

This clone was counted only a few times. J is TRBJ2-1 and V is TRBV29-1, with 13 bases that match TRBD2. The CDR3 sequence is 17 residues long. V lost 4 bases, J lost 5 bases, and 11 bases stayed unmatched. The germline V gene encodes CDR1 SQVTM and CDR2 ANQGSEA. CDR3 region: CSVGSPTSGGADNEQFF. The CDR3 region has the DNA TGCAGCGTTGGATCCCCCACTAGCGGGGGGGCGGACAATGAGCAGTTCTTC.

The chain combines TRBV19 with TRBJ2-7, with D perhaps matching TRBD1 (6 bases). Germline CDR1 LNHDA, CDR2 SQIVND (reference sequence). V was cut by 8 bases and J by 5 bases, with 16 bases left in between. The CDR3 length is 13 residues. CDR3 nucleotide sequence: TGTGCCAGTGCACCTCCAGGGGTCCACGAGCAGTACTTC. It is translated as CASAPPGVHEQYF.

The chain recombines TRBV19 with TRBJ1-1; D may be TRBD1 (6 bases). Trimming cost V 4 bases and J 5 bases, with 14 bases left between them. Germline CDR1 and CDR2: LNHDA and SQIVND (reference sequence). This CDR3 has 14 amino acids. The CDR3 loop reads CASSTTGSATEAFF. The CDR3 DNA reads as TGTGCCAGTAGTACTACAGGGAGTGCTACTGAAGCTTTCTTT.

The V and J genes are TRBV25-1 and TRBJ1-3; D possibly corresponds to TRBD1 (6 bases). Deletions cut 6 bases from V and 4 bases from J, with 16 bases between. CDR1 and CDR2 (germline): MGHDK, SYGVNS. The length of the CDR3 is 15 residues. CDR3 coding DNA: TGTGCCAGCAGGGAAACAGGGACGAAAGGAAACACCATATATTTT. It translates to CASRETGTKGNTIYF.

The chain links TRBV7-9 to TRBJ2-7; tentative D call: TRBD2 (6 bases). V lost 4 bases, J lost 3 bases, and 13 bases lay in between. Germline V CDR1 and CDR2: SEHNR, FQNEAQ (reference sequence). The CDR3 contains 14 residues. For the CDR3, the DNA is TGTGCCAGCAGCTCGACGGGGGACCTCTACGAGCAGTACTTC. It is translated as CASSSTGDLYEQYF.